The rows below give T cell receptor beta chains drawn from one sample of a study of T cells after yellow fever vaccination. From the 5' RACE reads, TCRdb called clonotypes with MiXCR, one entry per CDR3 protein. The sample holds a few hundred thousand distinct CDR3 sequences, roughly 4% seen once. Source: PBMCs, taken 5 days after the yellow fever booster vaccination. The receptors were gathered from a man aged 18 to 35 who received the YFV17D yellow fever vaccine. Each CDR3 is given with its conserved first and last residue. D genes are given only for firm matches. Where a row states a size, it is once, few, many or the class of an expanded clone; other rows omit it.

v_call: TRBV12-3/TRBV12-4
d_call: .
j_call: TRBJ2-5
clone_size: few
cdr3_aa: CASSPQGRQETQYF
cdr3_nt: TGTGCCAGCAGCCCACAGGGAAGACAAGAGACCCAGTACTTC

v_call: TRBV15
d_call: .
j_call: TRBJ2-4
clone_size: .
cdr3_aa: CATSRDRGQGYF
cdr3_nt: TGTGCCACCAGCAGAGATCGGGGACAAGGTTACTTC

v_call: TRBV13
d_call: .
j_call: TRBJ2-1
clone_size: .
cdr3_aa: CASSLGVKTNNEQFF
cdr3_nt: TGTGCCAGCAGCTTAGGAGTTAAGACGAACAATGAGCAGTTCTTC

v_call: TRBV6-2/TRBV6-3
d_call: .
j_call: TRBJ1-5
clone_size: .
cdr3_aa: CASRAGVGGNQPQHF
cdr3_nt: TGTGCCAGCAGGGCCGGGGTAGGGGGCAATCAGCCCCAGCATTTT

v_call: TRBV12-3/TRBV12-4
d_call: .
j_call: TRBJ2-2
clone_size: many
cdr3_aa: CASSLVVGSGELFF
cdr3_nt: TGTGCCAGCAGTTTAGTGGTAGGGTCCGGGGAGCTGTTTTTT

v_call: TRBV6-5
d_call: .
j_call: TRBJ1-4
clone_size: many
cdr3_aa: CASSYSSQPENEKLFF
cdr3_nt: TGTGCCAGCAGTTACTCGAGCCAGCCGGAGAATGAAAAACTGTTTTTT

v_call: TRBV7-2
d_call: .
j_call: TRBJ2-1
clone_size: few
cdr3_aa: CASSLVRTEQFF
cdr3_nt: TGTGCCAGCAGCTTAGTACGGACAGAGCAGTTCTTC

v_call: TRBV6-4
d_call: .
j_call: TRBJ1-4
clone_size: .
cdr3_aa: CASTEGEEKLFF
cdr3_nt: TGTGCCAGCACTGAGGGGGAGGAAAAACTGTTTTTT

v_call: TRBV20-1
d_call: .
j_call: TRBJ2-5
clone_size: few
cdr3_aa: CSGAHRLETQYF
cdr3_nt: TGCAGTGGCGCGCACAGATTAGAGACCCAGTACTTC

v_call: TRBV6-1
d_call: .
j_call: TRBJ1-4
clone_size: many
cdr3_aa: CASGWGGSNEKLFF
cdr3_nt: TGTGCCAGCGGGTGGGGCGGCTCGAATGAAAAACTGTTTTTT

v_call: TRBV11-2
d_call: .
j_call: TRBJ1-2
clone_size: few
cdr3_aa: CASSGRQYGYTF
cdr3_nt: TGTGCCAGCAGCGGACGACAGTATGGCTACACCTTC

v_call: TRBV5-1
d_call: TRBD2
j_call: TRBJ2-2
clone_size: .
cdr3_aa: CASSYGTSGMTGELFF
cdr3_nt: TGCGCCAGCAGCTACGGGACTAGCGGGATGACCGGGGAGCTGTTTTTT

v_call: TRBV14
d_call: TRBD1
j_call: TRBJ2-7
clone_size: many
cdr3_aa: CASSQGRGQAF
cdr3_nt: TGTGCCAGCAGCCAAGGAAGGGGGCAGGCCTTC

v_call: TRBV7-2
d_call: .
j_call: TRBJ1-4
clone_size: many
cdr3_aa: CASRSDRNNEKLFF
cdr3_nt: TGTGCCAGCAGATCCGACAGAAATAATGAAAAACTGTTTTTT

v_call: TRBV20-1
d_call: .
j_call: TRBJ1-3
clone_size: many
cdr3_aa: CSARSVPRHSGNTIYF
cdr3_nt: TGCAGTGCTAGGAGTGTCCCACGCCACTCTGGAAACACCATATATTTT

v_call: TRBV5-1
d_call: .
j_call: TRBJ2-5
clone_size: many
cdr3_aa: CASSRGTGETQYF
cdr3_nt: TGTGCCAGCAGCCGGGGCACGGGGGAGACCCAGTACTTC

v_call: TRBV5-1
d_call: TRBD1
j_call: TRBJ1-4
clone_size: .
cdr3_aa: CASSPDRGLEKLFF
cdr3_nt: TGCGCCAGCAGCCCGGACAGGGGGCTTGAAAAACTGTTTTTT

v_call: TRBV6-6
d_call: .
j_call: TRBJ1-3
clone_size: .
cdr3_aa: CASSYLGRAASGNTIYF
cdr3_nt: TGTGCCAGCAGTTATCTGGGCAGAGCCGCCTCTGGAAACACCATATATTTT

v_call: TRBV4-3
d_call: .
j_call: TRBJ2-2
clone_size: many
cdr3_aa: CASSQEWVPGELFF
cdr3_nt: TGCGCCAGCAGCCAAGAATGGGTCCCCGGGGAGCTGTTTTTT

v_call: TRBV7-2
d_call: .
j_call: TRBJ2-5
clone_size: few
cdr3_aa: CASSGKGSDPRETQYF
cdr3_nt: TGTGCCAGCAGCGGGAAGGGTTCTGATCCGAGGGAGACCCAGTACTTC

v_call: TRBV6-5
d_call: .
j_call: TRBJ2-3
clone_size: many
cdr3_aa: CASSSWTDTQYF
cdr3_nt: TGTGCCAGCAGTTCCTGGACAGATACGCAGTATTTT

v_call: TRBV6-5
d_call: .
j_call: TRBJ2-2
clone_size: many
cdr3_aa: CASSLRGGNTGELFF
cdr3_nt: TGTGCCAGCAGCCTCAGGGGTGGGAACACCGGGGAGCTGTTTTTT

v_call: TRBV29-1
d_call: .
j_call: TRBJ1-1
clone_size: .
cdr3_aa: CSVRTAGPNTEAFF
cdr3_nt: TGCAGCGTCCGGACCGCGGGCCCGAACACTGAAGCTTTCTTT

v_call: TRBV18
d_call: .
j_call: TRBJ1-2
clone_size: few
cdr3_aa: CASSNFGMIDGLYGYTF
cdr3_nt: TGTGCCAGCTCTAATTTCGGTATGATTGACGGACTCTATGGCTACACCTTC

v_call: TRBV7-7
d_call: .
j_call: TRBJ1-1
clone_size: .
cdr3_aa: CASIPGGWTEAFF
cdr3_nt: TGTGCTAGCATTCCTGGGGGGTGGACTGAAGCTTTCTTT

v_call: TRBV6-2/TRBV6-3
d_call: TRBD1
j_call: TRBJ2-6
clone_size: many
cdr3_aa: CASGTAGANVLTF
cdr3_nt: TGTGCCAGCGGGACAGCTGGGGCCAACGTCCTGACTTTC

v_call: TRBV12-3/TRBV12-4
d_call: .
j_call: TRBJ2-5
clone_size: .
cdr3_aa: CASRGWRETQYF
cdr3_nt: TGTGCCAGCAGAGGTTGGCGAGAGACCCAGTACTTC

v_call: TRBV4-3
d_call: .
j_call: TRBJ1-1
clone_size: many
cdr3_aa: CASSPRGLNTEAFF
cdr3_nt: TGCGCCAGCAGCCCCAGGGGCCTTAACACTGAAGCTTTCTTT

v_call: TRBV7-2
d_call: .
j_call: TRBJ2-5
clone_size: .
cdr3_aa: CASSSTLVQETQYF
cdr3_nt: TGTGCCAGCAGCTCGACGTTAGTTCAAGAGACCCAGTACTTC

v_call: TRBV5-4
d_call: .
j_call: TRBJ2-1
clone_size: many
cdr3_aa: CASSQTGTLYNEQFF
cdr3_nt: TGTGCCAGCAGCCAAACCGGGACTCTGTACAATGAGCAGTTCTTC

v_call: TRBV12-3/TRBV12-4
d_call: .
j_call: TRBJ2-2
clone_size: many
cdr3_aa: CASSFSTGRGGELFF
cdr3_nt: TGTGCCAGCAGTTTCTCGACAGGGAGGGGCGGGGAGCTGTTTTTT

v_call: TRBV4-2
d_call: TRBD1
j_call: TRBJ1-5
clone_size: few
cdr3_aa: CASSQDPGADRGQPQHF
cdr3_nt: TGTGCCAGCAGCCAAGATCCGGGGGCGGACAGGGGACAGCCCCAGCATTTT

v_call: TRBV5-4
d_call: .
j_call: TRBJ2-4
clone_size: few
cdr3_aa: CASSLRGSRNIQYF
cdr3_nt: TGTGCCAGCAGCTTGAGGGGGTCTAGAAACATTCAGTACTTC

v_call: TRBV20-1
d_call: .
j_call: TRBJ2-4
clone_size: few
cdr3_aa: CSARDVGQNIQYF
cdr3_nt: TGCAGTGCTAGAGATGTGGGTCAAAACATTCAGTACTTC

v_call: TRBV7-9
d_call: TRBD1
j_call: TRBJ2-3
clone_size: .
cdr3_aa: CASSFSGGQVTQYF
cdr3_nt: TGTGCCAGCAGCTTCTCAGGGGGCCAAGTTACGCAGTATTTT

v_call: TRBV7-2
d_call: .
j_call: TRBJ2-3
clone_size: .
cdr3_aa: CASSLGLVDTQYF
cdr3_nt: TGTGCCAGCAGCTTAGGGTTGGTGGATACGCAGTATTTT

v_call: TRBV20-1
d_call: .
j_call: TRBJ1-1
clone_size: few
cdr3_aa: CSARPGTQVTEAFF
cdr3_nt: TGCAGTGCTAGGCCCGGGACCCAGGTTACTGAAGCTTTCTTT

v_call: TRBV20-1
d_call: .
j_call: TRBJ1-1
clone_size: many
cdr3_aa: CSAREAGRLNTEAFF
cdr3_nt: TGCAGTGCTAGAGAAGCGGGCAGGCTGAACACTGAAGCTTTCTTT

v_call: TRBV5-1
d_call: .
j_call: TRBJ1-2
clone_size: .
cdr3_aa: CASSFGSLNYGYTF
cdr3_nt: TGCGCCAGCAGCTTTGGCAGCCTTAACTATGGCTACACCTTC

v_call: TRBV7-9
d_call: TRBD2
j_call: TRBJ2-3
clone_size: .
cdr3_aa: CASGSRAGGAQYF
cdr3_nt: TGTGCCAGCGGATCTCGGGCGGGAGGTGCGCAGTATTTT

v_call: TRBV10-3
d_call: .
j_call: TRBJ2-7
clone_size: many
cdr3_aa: CAISEPMLIYEQYF
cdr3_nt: TGTGCCATCAGTGAGCCCATGCTGATCTACGAGCAGTACTTC

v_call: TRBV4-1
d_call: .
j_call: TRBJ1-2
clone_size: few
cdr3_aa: CASSQDSAGVYGYTF
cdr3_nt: TGCGCCAGCAGCCAAGATTCGGCAGGAGTCTATGGCTACACCTTC

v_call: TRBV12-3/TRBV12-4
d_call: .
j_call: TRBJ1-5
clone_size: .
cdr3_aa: CASSPPRQPQHF
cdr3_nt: TGTGCCAGCAGTCCACCACGTCAGCCCCAGCATTTT